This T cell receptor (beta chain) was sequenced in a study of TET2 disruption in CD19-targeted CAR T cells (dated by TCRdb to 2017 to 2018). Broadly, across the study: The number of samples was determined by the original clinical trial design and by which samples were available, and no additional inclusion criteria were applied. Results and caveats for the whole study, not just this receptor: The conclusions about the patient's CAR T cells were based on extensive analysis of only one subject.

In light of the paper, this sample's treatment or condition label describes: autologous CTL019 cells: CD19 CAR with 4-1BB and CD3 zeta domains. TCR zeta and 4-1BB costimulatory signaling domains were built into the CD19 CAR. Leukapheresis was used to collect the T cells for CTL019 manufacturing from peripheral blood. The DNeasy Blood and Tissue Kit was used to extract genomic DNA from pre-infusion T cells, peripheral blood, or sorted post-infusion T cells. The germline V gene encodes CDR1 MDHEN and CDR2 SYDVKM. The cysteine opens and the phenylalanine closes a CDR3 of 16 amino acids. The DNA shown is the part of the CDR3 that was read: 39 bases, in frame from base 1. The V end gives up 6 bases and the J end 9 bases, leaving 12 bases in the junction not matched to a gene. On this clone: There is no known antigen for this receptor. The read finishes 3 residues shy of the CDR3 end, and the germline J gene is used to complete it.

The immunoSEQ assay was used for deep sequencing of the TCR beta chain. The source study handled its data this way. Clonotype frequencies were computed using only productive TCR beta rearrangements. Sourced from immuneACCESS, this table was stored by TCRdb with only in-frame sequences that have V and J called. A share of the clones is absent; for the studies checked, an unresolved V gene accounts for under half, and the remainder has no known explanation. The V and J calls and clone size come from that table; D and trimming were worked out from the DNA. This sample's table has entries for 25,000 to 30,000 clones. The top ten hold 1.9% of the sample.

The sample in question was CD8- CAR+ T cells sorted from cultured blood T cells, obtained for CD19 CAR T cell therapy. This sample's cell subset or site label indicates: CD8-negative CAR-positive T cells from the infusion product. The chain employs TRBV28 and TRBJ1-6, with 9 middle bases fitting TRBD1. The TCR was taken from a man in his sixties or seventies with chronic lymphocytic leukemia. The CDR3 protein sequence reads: CASRPLLGQGGSPLHF. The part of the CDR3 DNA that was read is TGTGCCAGCAGACCCTTATTGGGACAGGGCGGTTCACCC.